Listed below are T cell receptor beta chains from one sample, sequenced in a study of T cell repertoires in cytomegalovirus infection. The antigens for these receptors are not known. TCRdb itself ran the reads through MiXCR, one entry per CDR3 protein. Among about 700,000 distinct CDR3 sequences listed, around 31% were seen once. Here the sequenced sample was cultured PBMCs, taken from culture after CMV antigen stimulation. The receptor set was obtained from a human donor in good health (CMV status not recorded). Some clones in this sample may be carry-over from other donors' samples. Both conserved end residues are part of each CDR3. Each record gives: V gene, J gene, clone size, D gene, CDR3 DNA, CDR3 protein. D genes are given only for firm matches. Clone size is given for some rows only: seen once, a few or many times, or a class if the clone is expanded.

TRBV7-2,TRBJ2-3,many,-,TGTGCCAGCAGCCTAGTAGGCGGACCCAGCACAGATACGCAGTATTTT,CASSLVGGPSTDTQYF
TRBV6-5,TRBJ1-3,-,-,TGTGCCAGCAGACGAACAGGGACTGGAAACACCATATATTTT,CASRRTGTGNTIYF
TRBV5-1,TRBJ1-1,few,TRBD1,TGCGCCAGCATCCCTCACGCCGGGACAGGGGGCACTGAAGCTTTCTTT,CASIPHAGTGGTEAFF
TRBV12-3/TRBV12-4,TRBJ2-1,-,TRBD2,TGTGCCAGCAGTTTTCTAATAGCGGGAGAAGGAAATGAGCAGTTCTTC,CASSFLIAGEGNEQFF
TRBV12-3/TRBV12-4,TRBJ2-5,-,-,TGTGCCAGCAGTTTAGCGGCCGGGGGAGAAGAGACCCAGTACTTC,CASSLAAGGEETQYF
TRBV4-2,TRBJ1-4,-,-,TGTGCCAGCAGCCAATCTTACGAAAAACTGTTTTTT,CASSQSYEKLFF
TRBV7-2,TRBJ2-2,few,-,TGTGCCAGCAGCGCTCTGGAGGCGAACACCGGGGAGCTGTTTTTT,CASSALEANTGELFF
TRBV7-2,TRBJ1-1,-,-,TGTGCCAGCACCTCCTCACAGGGTAGAGGCACTGAAGCTTTCTTT,CASTSSQGRGTEAFF
TRBV11-2,TRBJ2-7,few,-,TGTGCCAGCAGCCACCCGGGACACTACGAGCAGTACTTC,CASSHPGHYEQYF
TRBV20-1,TRBJ2-2,-,-,TGCAGTGCTAGTAGTGGGAAGAACACCGGGGAGCTGTTTTTT,CSASSGKNTGELFF
TRBV24-1,TRBJ2-1,few,TRBD1,TGTGCCACCAGTGATTTTGGGACAGGGGATGGACAGTTCTTC,CATSDFGTGDGQFF
TRBV29-1,TRBJ2-2,-,-,TGCAGCGTTGAAGGCAGTAACACCGGGGAGCTGTTTTTT,CSVEGSNTGELFF
TRBV6-8,TRBJ2-7,-,TRBD1,TGTGCCACCCACAGGGGAGCCTACGAGCAGTACTTC,CATHRGAYEQYF
TRBV2,TRBJ2-2,-,TRBD2,TGTGCCAGCAGGCTAGCGGGGAGGACCGGGGAGCTGTTTTTT,CASRLAGRTGELFF
TRBV27,TRBJ2-5,-,-,TGTGCCAGCACCAAATTGGGGGCGACCCAAGAGACCCAGTACTTC,CASTKLGATQETQYF
TRBV6-2/TRBV6-3,TRBJ2-2,-,-,TGTGCCAGCCCGCGGACCGGGGAGCTGTTTTTT,CASPRTGELFF
TRBV6-5,TRBJ2-1,-,-,TGTGCCAGCCTAGTCCTAGCGAGCAATGAGCAGTTCTTC,CASLVLASNEQFF
TRBV5-4,TRBJ2-3,-,-,TGTGCCAGCAGCTTGCCCCCAAGGCAGGGGAGCACAGATACGCAGTATTTT,CASSLPPRQGSTDTQYF
TRBV24-1,TRBJ2-1,-,-,TGTGCCACCAGTGTTTCAGCGGGTGAGCAGTTCTTC,CATSVSAGEQFF
TRBV6-1,TRBJ2-3,-,-,TGTGCCAGCAGGTCGGGAAGCAGGGGTGTCCGGTGGACGCAGTATTTT,CASRSGSRGVRWTQYF
TRBV6-6,TRBJ2-3,-,TRBD2,TGTGCCAGCAGTGCTGAACGGGGGGGCGCAGATACGCAGTATTTT,CASSAERGGADTQYF
TRBV2,TRBJ2-5,-,-,TGTGCCAGCAGTGAAGCGAGGGCAGGCCTGGAGACCCAGTACTTC,CASSEARAGLETQYF
TRBV7-9,TRBJ1-4,few,-,TGTGCCAGCAGCGAGGTGCCCTCGGGGCAGCCTAATGAAAAACTGTTTTTT,CASSEVPSGQPNEKLFF
TRBV27,TRBJ2-1,-,-,TGTGCCAGCAGTTTATTGGGGGGCCCGGATGAGCAGTTCTTC,CASSLLGGPDEQFF
TRBV2,TRBJ1-1,-,-,TGTGCCAGCAGTGTTATGGGAATGAACACTGAAGCTTTCTTT,CASSVMGMNTEAFF
TRBV7-6,TRBJ1-1,-,TRBD1,TGTGCCAGCAGCGACGGCGAGGGGGCGGTCACTGAAGCTTTCTTT,CASSDGEGAVTEAFF
TRBV7-1,TRBJ1-1,-,-,TGTGCCAGCAGCTGGAAGTGGACAGACACTGAAGCTTTCTTT,CASSWKWTDTEAFF
TRBV15,TRBJ1-4,few,-,TGTGCCACCAGCAGAGATTGGGGGGCGGCGGAAAAACTGTTTTTT,CATSRDWGAAEKLFF
TRBV7-6,TRBJ2-5,-,-,TGTGCCAGCAGCCCATGGACGGGGGACGGAGAGACCCAGTACTTC,CASSPWTGDGETQYF
TRBV10-2,TRBJ2-7,-,TRBD1,TGCGCCAGCAGGGGGGACAGGGGGACCTACGAGCAGTACTTC,CASRGDRGTYEQYF
TRBV7-8,TRBJ1-6,many,-,TGTGCCAGCAGCTTACTTTGGGGTTATAATTCACCCCTCCACTTT,CASSLLWGYNSPLHF
TRBV28,TRBJ2-6,-,-,TGTGCCAGCACCCGTCGCTCTGCGGCCAACGTCCTGACTTTC,CASTRRSAANVLTF
TRBV15,TRBJ2-7,once,TRBD1,TGTGCCACCAGCAGGTCCGGGACAGGCGGTGAGGAGCAGTACTTC,CATSRSGTGGEEQYF
TRBV15,TRBJ1-2,once,-,TGTGCCACCAGCAGAGAGGAGGGAATAGGTGGCTACACCTTC,CATSREEGIGGYTF
TRBV6-5,TRBJ1-5,-,-,TGTGCCAGCAGTTACGTCTGGGATCAGCCCCAGCATTTT,CASSYVWDQPQHF
TRBV5-6,TRBJ1-2,few,-,TGTGCCAGCAGCACCACACATAACTATGGCTACACCTTC,CASSTTHNYGYTF
TRBV7-6,TRBJ1-1,many,-,TGTGCCAGCAGCTTAAATACTTACACTGAAGCTTTCTTT,CASSLNTYTEAFF
TRBV6-2/TRBV6-3,TRBJ2-2,-,TRBD2,TGTGCCAGCAGTTACGTCTTACTAGCGGCCGGGGAGCTGTTTTTT,CASSYVLLAAGELFF
TRBV19,TRBJ2-7,-,-,TGTGCCAGTAGTATCGGACAAGACTCCTACGAGCAGTACTTC,CASSIGQDSYEQYF
TRBV5-1,TRBJ1-5,-,-,TGCGCCAGCAGCCCTTTTACAGGGAGCAATCAGCCCCAGCATTTT,CASSPFTGSNQPQHF
TRBV10-3,TRBJ2-5,few,-,TGTGCCATCAGGGCTCAAGAGACCCAGTACTTC,CAIRAQETQYF
TRBV11-2,TRBJ1-2,few,TRBD1,TGTGCCAGCAGCCCCGTTTCGACGACAGGGGAGAGTGGCTACACCTTC,CASSPVSTTGESGYTF
TRBV4-1,TRBJ1-1,-,TRBD1,TGCGCCAGCAGCCCCAGGGGGACGGGGACTGAAGCTTTCTTT,CASSPRGTGTEAFF
TRBV2,TRBJ2-7,-,TRBD1,TGTGCCAGCATGATGGGACAGGGGTACGAGCAGTACTTC,CASMMGQGYEQYF
TRBV12-5,TRBJ2-7,-,-,TGTGCTAGTGGTTTGGTACTGTTAGGGACGGACGAACCATCCTACGAGCAGTACTTC,CASGLVLLGTDEPSYEQYF
TRBV6-1,TRBJ2-7,few,-,TGTGCCAGCAGTGAAGGTGTAGCTGGGACCACGAGAGACTACGAGCAGTACTTC,CASSEGVAGTTRDYEQYF
TRBV20-1,TRBJ2-1,-,-,TGCAGTGCTAGAAACTTGGACTGGGACTCCTACAATGAGCAGTTCTTC,CSARNLDWDSYNEQFF
TRBV6-2/TRBV6-3,TRBJ2-1,few,TRBD2,TGTGCCAGCAGTTACTCCTCGGGGACTAGCGGAGGCGGTCCCTACAATGAGCAGTTCTTC,CASSYSSGTSGGGPYNEQFF